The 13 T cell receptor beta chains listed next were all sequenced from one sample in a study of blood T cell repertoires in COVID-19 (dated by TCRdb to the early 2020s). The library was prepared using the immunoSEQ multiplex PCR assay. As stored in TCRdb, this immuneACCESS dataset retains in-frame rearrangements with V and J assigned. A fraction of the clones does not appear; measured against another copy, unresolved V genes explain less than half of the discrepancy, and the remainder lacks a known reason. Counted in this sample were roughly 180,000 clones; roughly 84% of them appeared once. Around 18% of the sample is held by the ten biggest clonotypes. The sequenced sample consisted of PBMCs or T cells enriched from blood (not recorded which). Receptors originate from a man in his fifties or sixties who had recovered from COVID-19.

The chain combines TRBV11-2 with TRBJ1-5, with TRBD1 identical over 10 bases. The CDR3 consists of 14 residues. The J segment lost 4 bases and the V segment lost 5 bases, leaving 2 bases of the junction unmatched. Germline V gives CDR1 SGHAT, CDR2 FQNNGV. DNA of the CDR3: TGTGCCAGCAGCCGGACAGGGGGGAATCAGCCCCAGCATTTT. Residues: CASSRTGGNQPQHF.

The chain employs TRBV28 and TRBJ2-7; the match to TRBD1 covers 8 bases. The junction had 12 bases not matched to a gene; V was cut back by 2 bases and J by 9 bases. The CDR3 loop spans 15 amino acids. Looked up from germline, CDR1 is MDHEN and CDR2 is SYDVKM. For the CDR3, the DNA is TGTGCCAGCAGTTTAGCGGGACAGGAGAGTCTGGGGCAGTACTTC. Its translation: CASSLAGQESLGQYF.

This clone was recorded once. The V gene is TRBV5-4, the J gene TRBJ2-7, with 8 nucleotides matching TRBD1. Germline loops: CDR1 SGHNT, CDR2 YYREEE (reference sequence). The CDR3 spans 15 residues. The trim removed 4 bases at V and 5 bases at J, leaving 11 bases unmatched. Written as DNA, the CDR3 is TGTGCCAGCAGCGCCAGGACAGGGTTTGGCGACGAGCAGTACTTC. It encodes CASSARTGFGDEQYF.

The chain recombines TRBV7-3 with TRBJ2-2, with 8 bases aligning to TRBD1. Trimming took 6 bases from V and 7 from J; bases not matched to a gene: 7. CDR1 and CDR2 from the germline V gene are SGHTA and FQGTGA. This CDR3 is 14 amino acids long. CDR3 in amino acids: CASSFDRGNGELFF. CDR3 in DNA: TGTGCCAGCAGTTTCGACAGGGGAAACGGGGAGCTGTTTTTT.

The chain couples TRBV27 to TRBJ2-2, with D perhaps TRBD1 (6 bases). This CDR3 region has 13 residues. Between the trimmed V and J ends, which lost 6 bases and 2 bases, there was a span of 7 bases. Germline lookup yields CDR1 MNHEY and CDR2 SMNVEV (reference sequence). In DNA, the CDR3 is TGTGCCAGCAGCAGGGGAAACACCGGGGAGCTGTTTTTT. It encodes CASSRGNTGELFF.

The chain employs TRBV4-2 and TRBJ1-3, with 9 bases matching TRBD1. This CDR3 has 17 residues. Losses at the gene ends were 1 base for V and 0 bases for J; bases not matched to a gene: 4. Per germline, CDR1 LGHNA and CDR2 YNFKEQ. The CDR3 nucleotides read TGTGCCAGCAGCCAAGGGGGGACAGGGAGCTCTGGAAACACCATATATTTT. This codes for CASSQGGTGSSGNTIYF.

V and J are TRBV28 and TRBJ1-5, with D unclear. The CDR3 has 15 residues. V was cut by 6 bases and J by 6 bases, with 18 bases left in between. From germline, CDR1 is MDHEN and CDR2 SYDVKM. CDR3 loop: CASSGPGGAGQPQHF. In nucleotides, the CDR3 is TGTGCCAGCAGCGGTCCGGGAGGCGCCGGTCAGCCCCAGCATTTT.

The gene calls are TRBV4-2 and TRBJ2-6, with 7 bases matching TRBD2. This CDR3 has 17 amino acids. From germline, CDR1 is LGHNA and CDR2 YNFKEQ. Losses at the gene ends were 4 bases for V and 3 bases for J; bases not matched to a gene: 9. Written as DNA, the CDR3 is TGTGCCAGCAGCCCCGTCGGGGGAGGGATTGGGGCCAACGTCCTGACTTTC. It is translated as CASSPVGGGIGANVLTF.

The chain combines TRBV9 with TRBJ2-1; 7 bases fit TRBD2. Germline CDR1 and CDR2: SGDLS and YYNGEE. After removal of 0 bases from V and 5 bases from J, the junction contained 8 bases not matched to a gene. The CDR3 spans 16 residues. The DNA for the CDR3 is TGTGCCAGCAGCGTAGTGGGGCTAGCGGTGGACAATGAGCAGTTCTTC. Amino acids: CASSVVGLAVDNEQFF. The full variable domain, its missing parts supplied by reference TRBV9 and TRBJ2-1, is DSGVTQTPKHLITATGQRVTLRCSPRSGDLSVYWYQQSLDQGLQFLIQYYNGEERAKGNILERFSAQQFPDLHSELNLSSLELGDSALYFCASSVVGLAVDNEQFFGPGTRLTVL.

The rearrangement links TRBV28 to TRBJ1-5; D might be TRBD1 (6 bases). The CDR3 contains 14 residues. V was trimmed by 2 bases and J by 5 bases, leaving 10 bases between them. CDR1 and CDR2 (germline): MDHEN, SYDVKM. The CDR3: CASSLPDRDQPQHF. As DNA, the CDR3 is TGTGCCAGCAGTTTACCGGACAGAGATCAGCCCCAGCATTTT. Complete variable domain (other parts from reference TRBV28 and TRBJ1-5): DVKVTQSSRYLVKRTGEKVFLECVQDMDHENMFWYRQDPGLGLRLIYFSYDVKMKEKGDIPEGYSVSREKKERFSLILESASTNQTSMYLCASSLPDRDQPQHFGDGTRLSIL.

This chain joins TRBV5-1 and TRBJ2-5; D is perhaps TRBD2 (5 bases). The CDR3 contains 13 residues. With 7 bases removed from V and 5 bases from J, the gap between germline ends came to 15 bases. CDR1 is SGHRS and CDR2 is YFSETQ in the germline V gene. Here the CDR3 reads CASRYGERETQYF. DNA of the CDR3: TGCGCCAGCCGCTACGGGGAGAGGGAGACCCAGTACTTC.

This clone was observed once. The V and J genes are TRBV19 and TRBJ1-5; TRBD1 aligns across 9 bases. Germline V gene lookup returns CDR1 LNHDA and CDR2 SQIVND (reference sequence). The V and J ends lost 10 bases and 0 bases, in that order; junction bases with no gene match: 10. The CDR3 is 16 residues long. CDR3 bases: TGTGCCACTGGACAGGACAGGGGTTATAGCAATCAGCCCCAGCATTTT. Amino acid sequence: CATGQDRGYSNQPQHF. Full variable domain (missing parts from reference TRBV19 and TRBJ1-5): DGGITQSPKYLFRKEGQNVTLSCEQNLNHDAMYWYRQDPGQGLRLIYYSQIVNDFQKGDIAEGYSVSREKKESFPLTVTSAQKNPTAFYLCATGQDRGYSNQPQHFGDGTRLSIL.

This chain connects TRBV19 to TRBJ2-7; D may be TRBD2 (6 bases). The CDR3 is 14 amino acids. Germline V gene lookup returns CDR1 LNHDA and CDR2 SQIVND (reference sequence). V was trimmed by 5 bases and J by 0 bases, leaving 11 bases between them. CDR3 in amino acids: CASSAGGGSYEQYF. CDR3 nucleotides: TGTGCCAGTAGTGCCGGGGGTGGCTCCTACGAGCAGTACTTC.